This TCR beta chain was captured by sequencing in a study of blood T cell repertoires in COVID-19. Clones were read by immunoSEQ multiplex PCR, and TCRdb kept only the in-frame ones, dropping some. Of about 210,000 clones in the sample, roughly four fifths are singletons; the top ten hold about 12%. CDR1 and CDR2 from the germline V gene are MNHNY and SVGAGI (reference sequence). The CDR3 loop spans 15 amino acids. The germline V and J ends were trimmed by 7 bases and 1 base, with 13 bases remaining between them. The source is a woman aged 40 to 55 with acute or convalescent COVID-19. The chain combines TRBV6-6 with TRBJ2-2; a weak D match, TRBD1 (5 bases). Source material: peripheral blood. For the CDR3, the DNA is TGTGCCAGCATCCCGCGAACAGGGAACACCGGGGAGCTGTTTTTT. The encoded protein is CASIPRTGNTGELFF.